The clone carrying this TCR beta chain has only a few counts. Its antigen is unknown. The data are from a study of OX40 agonist ivuxolimab in advanced cancers. Findings of the study overall: Fewer expanded clones were found on average in CD4+ than in CD8+ T cells. The antigens recognized by the expanded peripheral T cells, that is their antigen specificity, were not determined. Dose levels from 0.1 to 3.0 mg/kg saw CD4+ and CD8+ blood T cells expand clonally by week 6.

Germline CDR1 is SGHDN and CDR2 is FVKESK. Trimming left V 0 bases short and J 0 bases short, with 11 bases between. There are 16 residues in the CDR3. Collection of blood occurred at baseline, at cycle 4 day 1, and at cycle 7 day 1. TCRdb's copy holds only in-frame clones and misses some; the assay was immunoSEQ multiplex PCR. The sample comprises around 150,000 clones, roughly 91% of which are singletons, and roughly 0.94% rests with the top ten. V is TRBV14 and J is TRBJ1-2; no reliable D call. The sequence was collected from an adult with an advanced solid tumor such as melanoma, head and neck, liver or kidney cancer. This sample comprised CD4+ or CD8+ T cells sorted from blood, obtained in a trial of the OX40 agonist ivuxolimab. CDR3 sequence: CASSQDRAPANYGYTF. The CDR3 DNA follows: TGTGCCAGCAGCCAAGATCGGGCACCAGCTAACTATGGCTACACCTTC. The whole variable domain, filled in from reference TRBV14 and TRBJ1-2, reads EAGVTQFPSHSVIEKGQTVTLRCDPISGHDNLYWYRRVMGKEIKFLLHFVKESKQDESGMPNNRFLAERTGGTYSTLKVQPAELEDSGVYFCASSQDRAPANYGYTFGSGTRLTVV.